This T cell receptor beta chain stems from a study of cytomegalovirus exposure and HLA in healthy donors. Study-wide findings and caveats: TCR beta V segments were, for the most part, productive about 87% or about 30% of the time in an earlier analysis. Reports described diagnosis of cytomegalovirus status by the classifier as highly specific and sensitive.

The ends lost 6 bases at V and 5 bases at J; junction bases unmatched: 8. The CDR3 covers 14 residues. Per germline, CDR1 MNHEY and CDR2 SVGAGI. Vbeta (60) and Jbeta (13) primers were used in the PCR. Using immunoSEQ multiplex PCR, the repertoire was profiled, and TCRdb retains in-frame clones only, with some absent. The profile shows more than 80,000 clones, 64% of them singletons. On this clone: The antigen remains undetermined. Other DNA sequences in the same sample also yield this CDR3.

This TCR came from a man aged 55 to 70 in good health and CMV-seronegative. The sequencing input was PBMCs. V usage is TRBV6-5 and J usage is TRBJ1-2; 8 bases fit TRBD1. The CDR3 nucleotides are TGTGCCAGCAGCTCAGGGGGCAGGGGGTATGGCTACACCTTC. Protein: CASSSGGRGYGYTF.